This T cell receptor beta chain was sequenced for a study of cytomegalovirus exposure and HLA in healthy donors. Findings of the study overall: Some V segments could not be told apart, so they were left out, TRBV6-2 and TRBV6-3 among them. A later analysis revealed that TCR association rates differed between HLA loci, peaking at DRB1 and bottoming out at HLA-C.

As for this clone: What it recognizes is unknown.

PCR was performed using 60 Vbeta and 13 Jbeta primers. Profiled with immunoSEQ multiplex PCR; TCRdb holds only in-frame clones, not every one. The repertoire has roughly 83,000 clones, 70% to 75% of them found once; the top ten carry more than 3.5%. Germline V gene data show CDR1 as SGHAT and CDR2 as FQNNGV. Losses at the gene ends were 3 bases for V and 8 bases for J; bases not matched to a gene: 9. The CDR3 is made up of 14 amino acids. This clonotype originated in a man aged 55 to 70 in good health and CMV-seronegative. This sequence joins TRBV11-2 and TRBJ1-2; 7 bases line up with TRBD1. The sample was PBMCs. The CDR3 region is CASSFPRTGEGYTF. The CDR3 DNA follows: TGTGCCAGCAGCTTCCCCCGGACAGGTGAAGGCTACACCTTC.